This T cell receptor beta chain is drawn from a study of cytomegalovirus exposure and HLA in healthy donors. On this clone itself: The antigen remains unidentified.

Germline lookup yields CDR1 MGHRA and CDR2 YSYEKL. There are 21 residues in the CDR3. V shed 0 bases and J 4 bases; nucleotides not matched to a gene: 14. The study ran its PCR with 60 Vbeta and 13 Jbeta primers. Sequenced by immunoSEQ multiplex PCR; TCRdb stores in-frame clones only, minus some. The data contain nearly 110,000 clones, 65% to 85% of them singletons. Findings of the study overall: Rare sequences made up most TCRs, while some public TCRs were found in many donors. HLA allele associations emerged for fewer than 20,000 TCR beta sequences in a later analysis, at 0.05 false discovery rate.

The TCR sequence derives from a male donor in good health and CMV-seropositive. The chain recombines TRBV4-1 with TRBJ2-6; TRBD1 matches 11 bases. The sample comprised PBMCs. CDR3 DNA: TGCGCCAGCAGCCAAGATCCGGGACAGGGGGTTCTTGGTGCAGGGGCCAACGTCCTGACTTTC. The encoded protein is CASSQDPGQGVLGAGANVLTF.